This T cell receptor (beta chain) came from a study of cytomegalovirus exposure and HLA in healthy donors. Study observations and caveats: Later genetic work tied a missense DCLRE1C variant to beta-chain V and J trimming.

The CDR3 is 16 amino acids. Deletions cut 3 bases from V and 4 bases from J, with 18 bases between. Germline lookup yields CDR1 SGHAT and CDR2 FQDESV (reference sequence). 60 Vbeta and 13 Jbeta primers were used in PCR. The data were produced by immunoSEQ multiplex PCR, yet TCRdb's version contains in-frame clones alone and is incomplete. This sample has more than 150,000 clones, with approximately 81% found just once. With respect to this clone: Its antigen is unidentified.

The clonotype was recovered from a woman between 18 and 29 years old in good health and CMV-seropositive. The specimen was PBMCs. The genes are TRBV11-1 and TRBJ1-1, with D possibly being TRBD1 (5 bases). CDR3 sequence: CASSLGKGSLGTEAFF. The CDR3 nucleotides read TGTGCCAGCAGCTTGGGAAAGGGGTCCTTGGGCACTGAAGCTTTCTTT.